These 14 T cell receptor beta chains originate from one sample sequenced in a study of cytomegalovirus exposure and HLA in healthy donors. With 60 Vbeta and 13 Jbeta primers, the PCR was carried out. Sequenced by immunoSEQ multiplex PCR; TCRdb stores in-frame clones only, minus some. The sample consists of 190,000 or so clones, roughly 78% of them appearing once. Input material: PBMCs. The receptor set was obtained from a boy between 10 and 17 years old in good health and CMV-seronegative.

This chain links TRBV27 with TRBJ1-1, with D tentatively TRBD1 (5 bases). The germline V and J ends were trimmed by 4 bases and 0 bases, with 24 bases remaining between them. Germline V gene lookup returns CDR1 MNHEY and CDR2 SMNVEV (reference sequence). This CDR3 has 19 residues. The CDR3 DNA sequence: TGTGCCAGCAGTTCTACTCGTAATATAAGGCGGGGGATGAACACTGAAGCTTTCTTT. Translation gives CASSSTRNIRRGMNTEAFF.

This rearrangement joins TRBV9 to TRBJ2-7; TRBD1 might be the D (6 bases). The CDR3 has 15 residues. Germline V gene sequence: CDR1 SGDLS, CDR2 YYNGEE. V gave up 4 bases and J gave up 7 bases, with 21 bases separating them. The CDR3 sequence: CASSPFEGEPLEQYF. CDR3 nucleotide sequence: TGTGCCAGCAGCCCTTTCGAGGGGGAACCCTTGGAGCAGTACTTC. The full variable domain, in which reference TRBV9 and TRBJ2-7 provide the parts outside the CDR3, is DSGVTQTPKHLITATGQRVTLRCSPRSGDLSVYWYQQSLDQGLQFLIQYYNGEERAKGNILERFSAQQFPDLHSELNLSSLELGDSALYFCASSPFEGEPLEQYFGPGTRLTVT.

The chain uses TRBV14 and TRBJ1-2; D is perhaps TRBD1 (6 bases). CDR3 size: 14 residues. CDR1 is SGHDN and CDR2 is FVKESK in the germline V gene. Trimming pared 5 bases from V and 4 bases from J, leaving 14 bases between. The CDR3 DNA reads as TGTGCCAGCAGCGGGGACACAGACTTCTATGGCTACACCTTC. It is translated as CASSGDTDFYGYTF.

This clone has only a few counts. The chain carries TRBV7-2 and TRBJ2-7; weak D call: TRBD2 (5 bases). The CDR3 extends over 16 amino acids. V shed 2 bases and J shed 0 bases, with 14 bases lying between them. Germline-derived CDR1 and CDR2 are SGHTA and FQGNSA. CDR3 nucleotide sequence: TGTGCCAGCAGCTTATTGAGGGCGGGTTCCTCCTACGAGCAGTACTTC. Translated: CASSLLRAGSSYEQYF.

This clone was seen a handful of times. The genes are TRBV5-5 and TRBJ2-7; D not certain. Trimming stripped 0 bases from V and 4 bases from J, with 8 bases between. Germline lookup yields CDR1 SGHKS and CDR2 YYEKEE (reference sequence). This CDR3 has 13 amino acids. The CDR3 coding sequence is TGTGCCAGCAGCTTGGGGCTGTGGTACGAGCAGTACTTC. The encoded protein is CASSLGLWYEQYF.

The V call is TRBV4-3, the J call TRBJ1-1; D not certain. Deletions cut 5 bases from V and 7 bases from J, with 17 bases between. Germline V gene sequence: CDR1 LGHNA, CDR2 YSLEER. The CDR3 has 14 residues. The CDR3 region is CASSSRNTVLEAFF. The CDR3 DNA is TGCGCCAGCAGCTCACGGAATACAGTGCTTGAAGCTTTCTTT.

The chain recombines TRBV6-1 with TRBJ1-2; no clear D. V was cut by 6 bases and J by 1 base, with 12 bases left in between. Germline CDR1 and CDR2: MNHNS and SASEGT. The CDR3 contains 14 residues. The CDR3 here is CASRKEEVNYGYTF. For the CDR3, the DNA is TGTGCCAGCAGGAAAGAGGAAGTTAACTATGGCTACACCTTC.

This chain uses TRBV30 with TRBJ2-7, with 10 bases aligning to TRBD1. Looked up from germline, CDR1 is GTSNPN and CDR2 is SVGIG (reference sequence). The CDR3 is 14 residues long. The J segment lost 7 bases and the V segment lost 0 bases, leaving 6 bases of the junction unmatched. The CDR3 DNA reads TGTGCCTGGAGTGTAGACAGGGGGCTGGGGGAGCAGTACTTC. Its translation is CAWSVDRGLGEQYF.

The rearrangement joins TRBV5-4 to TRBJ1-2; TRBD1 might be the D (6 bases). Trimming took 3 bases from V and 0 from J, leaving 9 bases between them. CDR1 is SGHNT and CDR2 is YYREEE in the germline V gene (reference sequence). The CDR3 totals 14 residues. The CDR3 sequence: CASSWDISNYGYTF. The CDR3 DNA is TGTGCCAGCAGCTGGGACATTTCTAACTATGGCTACACCTTC.

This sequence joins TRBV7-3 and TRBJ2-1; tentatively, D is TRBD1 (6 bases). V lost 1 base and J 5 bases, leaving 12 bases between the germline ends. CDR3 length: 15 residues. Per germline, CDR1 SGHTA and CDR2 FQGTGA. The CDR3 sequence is CASSLMSAGDNEQFF. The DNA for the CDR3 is TGTGCCAGCAGCTTAATGAGCGCAGGGGACAATGAGCAGTTCTTC.

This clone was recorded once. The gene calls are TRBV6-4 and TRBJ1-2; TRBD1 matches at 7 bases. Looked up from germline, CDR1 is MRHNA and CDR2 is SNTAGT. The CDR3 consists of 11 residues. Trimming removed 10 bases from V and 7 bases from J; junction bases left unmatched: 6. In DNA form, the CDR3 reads TGTGCCACCTCGACAGGGCTTGGCTACACCTTC. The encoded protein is CATSTGLGYTF.

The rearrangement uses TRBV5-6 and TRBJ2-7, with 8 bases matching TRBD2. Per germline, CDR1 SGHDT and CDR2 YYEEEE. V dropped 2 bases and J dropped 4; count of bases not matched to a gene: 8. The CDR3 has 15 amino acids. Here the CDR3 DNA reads TGTGCCAGCAGCTTCGGAGCGGGAGTAAGGTACGAGCAGTACTTC. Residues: CASSFGAGVRYEQYF.

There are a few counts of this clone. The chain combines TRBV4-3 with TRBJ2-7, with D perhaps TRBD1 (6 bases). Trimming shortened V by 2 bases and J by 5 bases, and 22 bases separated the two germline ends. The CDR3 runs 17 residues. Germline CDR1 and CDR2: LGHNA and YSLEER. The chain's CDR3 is CASSQYYQGRGRHEQYF. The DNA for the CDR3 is TGCGCCAGCAGCCAATATTACCAGGGCAGGGGAAGGCACGAGCAGTACTTC.

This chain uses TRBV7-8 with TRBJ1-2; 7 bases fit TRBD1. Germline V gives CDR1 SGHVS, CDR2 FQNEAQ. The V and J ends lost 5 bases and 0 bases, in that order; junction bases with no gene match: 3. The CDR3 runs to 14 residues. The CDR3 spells CASSDDRANYGYTF. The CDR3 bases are TGTGCCAGCAGCGACGACAGGGCTAACTATGGCTACACCTTC.